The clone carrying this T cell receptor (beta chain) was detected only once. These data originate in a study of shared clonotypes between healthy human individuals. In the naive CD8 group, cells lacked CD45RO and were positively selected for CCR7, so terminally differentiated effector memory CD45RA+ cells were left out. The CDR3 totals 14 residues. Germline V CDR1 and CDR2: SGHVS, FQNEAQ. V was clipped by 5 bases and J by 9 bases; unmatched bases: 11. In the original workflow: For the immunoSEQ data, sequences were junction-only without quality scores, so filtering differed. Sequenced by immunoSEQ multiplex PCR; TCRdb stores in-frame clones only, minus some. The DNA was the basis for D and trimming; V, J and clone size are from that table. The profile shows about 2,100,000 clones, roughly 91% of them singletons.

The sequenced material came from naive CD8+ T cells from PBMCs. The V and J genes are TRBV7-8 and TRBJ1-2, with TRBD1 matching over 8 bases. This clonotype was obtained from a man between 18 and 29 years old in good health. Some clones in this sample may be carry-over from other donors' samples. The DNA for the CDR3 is TGTGCCAGCAGCCCCCAGACAGGGGATAAGCGCTACACCTTC. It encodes CASSPQTGDKRYTF.